This TCR beta chain was observed in a study of cytomegalovirus exposure and HLA in healthy donors. Study as a whole: Inside one of the first data releases sat about 85 million unique TCRs taken from HLA-typed donors. There were 350 to 400 genotyped donors. Of these, 75% to 90% fell in the genetic ancestry cluster associated with self-reported Caucasian donors.

Use of 60 Vbeta and 13 Jbeta primers characterized the PCR. Measured with immunoSEQ multiplex PCR; TCRdb has only the in-frame clones, and not every one. The sample includes about 110,000 clones, over 65% of them seen just once. Trimming pared 5 bases from V and 2 bases from J, leaving 16 bases between. The length of the CDR3 is 17 residues. The germline V gene has CDR1 MGHRA and CDR2 YSYEKL. Specimen: PBMCs. The J gene is TRBJ2-6, the V gene TRBV4-1; a possible D gene is TRBD1 (6 bases). The sequence came from a woman aged 25-40 years in good health and CMV-seronegative. Here the CDR3 reads CASSEFTGSAGANVLTF. CDR3 nucleotide sequence: TGCGCCAGCAGCGAATTTACAGGGAGCGCTGGGGCCAACGTCCTGACTTTC.